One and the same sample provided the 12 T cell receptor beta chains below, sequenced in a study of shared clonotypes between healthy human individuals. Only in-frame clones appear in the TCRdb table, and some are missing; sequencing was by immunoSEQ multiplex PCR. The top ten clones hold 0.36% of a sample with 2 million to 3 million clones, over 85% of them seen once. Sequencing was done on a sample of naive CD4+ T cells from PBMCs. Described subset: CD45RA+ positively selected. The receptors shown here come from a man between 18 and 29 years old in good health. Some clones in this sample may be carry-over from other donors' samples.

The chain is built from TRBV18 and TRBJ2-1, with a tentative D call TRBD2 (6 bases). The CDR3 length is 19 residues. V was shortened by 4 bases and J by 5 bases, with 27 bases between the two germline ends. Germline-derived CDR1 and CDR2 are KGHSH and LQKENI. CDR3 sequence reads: CASSQLRLGFYLRNNEQFF. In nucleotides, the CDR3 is TGTGCCAGCTCACAATTAAGACTAGGTTTCTACCTCCGCAACAATGAGCAGTTCTTC.

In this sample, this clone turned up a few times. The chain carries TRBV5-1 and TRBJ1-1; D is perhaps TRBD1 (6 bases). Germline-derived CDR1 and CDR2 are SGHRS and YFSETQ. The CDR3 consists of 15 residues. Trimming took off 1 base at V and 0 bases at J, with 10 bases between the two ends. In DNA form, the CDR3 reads TGCGCCAGCAGCTTGCGTAGGGGGTTGAACACTGAAGCTTTCTTT. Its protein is CASSLRRGLNTEAFF.

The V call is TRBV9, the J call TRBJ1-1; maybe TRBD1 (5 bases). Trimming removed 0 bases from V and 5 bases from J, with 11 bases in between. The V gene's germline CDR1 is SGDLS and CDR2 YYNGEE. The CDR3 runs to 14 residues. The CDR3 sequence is CASSVGQQYTEAFF. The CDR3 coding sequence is TGTGCCAGCAGCGTAGGACAGCAATATACTGAAGCTTTCTTT. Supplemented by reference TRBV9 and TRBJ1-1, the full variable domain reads DSGVTQTPKHLITATGQRVTLRCSPRSGDLSVYWYQQSLDQGLQFLIQYYNGEERAKGNILERFSAQQFPDLHSELNLSSLELGDSALYFCASSVGQQYTEAFFGQGTRLTVV.

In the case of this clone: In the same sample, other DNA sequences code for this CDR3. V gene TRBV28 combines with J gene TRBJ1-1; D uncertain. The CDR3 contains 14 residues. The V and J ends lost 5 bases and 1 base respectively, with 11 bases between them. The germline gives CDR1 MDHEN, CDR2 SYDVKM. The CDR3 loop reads CASSPPGRNTEAFF. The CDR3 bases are TGTGCCAGCAGTCCGCCGGGAAGGAACACTGAAGCTTTCTTT.

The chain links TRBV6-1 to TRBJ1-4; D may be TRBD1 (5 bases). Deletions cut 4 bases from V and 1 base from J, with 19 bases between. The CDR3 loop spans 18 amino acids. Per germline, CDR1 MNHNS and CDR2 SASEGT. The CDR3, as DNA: TGTGCCAGCAGTGCCCGGGGCAGGATTCATGAAACTAATGAAAAACTGTTTTTT. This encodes CASSARGRIHETNEKLFF.

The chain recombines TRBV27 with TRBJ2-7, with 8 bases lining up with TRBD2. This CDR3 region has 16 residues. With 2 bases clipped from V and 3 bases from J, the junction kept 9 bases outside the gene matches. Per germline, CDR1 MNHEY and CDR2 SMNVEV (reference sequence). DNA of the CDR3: TGTGCCAGCAGTTTAGGAGCCACTAGCGGATACTACGAGCAGTACTTC. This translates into CASSLGATSGYYEQYF.

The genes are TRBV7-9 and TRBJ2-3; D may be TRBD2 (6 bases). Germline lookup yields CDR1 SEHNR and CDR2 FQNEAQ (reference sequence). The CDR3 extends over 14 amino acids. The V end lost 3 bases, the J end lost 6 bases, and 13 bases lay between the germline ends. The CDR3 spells CASSFTGRGDTQYF. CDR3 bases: TGTGCCAGCAGCTTTACCGGGAGAGGGGATACGCAGTATTTT.

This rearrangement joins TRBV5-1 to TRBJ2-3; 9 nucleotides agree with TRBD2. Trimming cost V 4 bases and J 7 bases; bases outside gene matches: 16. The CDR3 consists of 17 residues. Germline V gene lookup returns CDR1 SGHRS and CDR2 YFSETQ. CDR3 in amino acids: CASSAFPRGRAPYTQYF. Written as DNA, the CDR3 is TGCGCCAGCAGCGCTTTTCCTCGCGGGAGGGCCCCCTATACGCAGTATTTT.

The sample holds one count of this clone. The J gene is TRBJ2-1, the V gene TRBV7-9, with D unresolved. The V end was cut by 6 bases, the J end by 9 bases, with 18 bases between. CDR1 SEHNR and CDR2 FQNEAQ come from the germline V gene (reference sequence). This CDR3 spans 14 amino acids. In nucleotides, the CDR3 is TGTGCCAGCAGTCACACTACTTTGAGCTTTGAGCAGTTCTTC. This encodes CASSHTTLSFEQFF.

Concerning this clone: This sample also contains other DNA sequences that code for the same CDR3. The CDR3 DNA sequence: TGTGCCAGCAGTGATGGGCCCGGGGAGCTGTTTTTT. It yields the protein CASSDGPGELFF. The chain employs TRBV2 and TRBJ2-2; D ambiguous. Germline CDR1 SNHLY, CDR2 FYNNEI. The CDR3 is 12 amino acids. V was cut by 3 bases and J by 6 bases, with 5 bases left in between.

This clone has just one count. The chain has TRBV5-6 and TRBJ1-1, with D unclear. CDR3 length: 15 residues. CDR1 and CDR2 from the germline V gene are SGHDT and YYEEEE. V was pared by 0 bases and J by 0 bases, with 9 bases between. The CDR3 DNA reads TGTGCCAGCAGCTTGGTGGGCACGATGAACACTGAAGCTTTCTTT. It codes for CASSLVGTMNTEAFF.

For the CDR3, the DNA is TGTGCCAGCAGTCCTACAGGGGAAGCTAACTATGGCTACACCTTC. This gives the protein CASSPTGEANYGYTF. The chain carries TRBV7-9 and TRBJ1-2; TRBD1 matches at 7 bases. CDR3 length: 15 amino acids. Germline CDR1 reads SEHNR; CDR2 reads FQNEAQ (reference sequence). Trimming took 6 bases from V and 0 from J; bases not matched to a gene: 7. The variable domain in full, completed from reference TRBV7-9 and TRBJ1-2, reads DTGVSQNPRHKITKRGQNVTFRCDPISEHNRLYWYRQTLGQGPEFLTYFQNEAQLEKSRLLSDRFSAERPKGSFSTLEIQRTEQGDSAMYLCASSPTGEANYGYTFGSGTRLTVV.